This TCR beta chain came from a study of blood T cells in healthy people across ages. Peripheral blood samples of around 9.8 milliliters were drawn from each donor. Isolated per sample were at least 7 million PBMCs. The CDR3 has 13 amino acids. The germline gives CDR1 DFQATT, CDR2 SNEGSKA (reference sequence). V lost 5 bases and J 0 bases, leaving 10 bases between the germline ends. In the case of this clonotype: Its cognate antigen is unknown.

Together with a sample-barcoded 5' primer, a J-beta primer mix was included in a second PCR lasting about 7 to 12 cycles. Each CDR3 protein is one row after TCRdb ran MiXCR on the 5' RACE reads. Of approximately 800,000 distinct CDR3 sequences listed, under 80% were seen once; the top ten hold approximately 30%. Study conclusions and caveats: It was not known whether donors were CMV positive (a possible confounder of expanded clonotype changes).

Sequenced sample: blood. The chain combines TRBV20-1 with TRBJ1-1; D gene ambiguous. This TCR came from a man aged 30 to 39 in good health. CDR3 sequence: CSAQNSMNTEAFF. CDR3 sequence (DNA): TGCAGTGCTCAGAACTCTATGAACACTGAAGCTTTCTTT.